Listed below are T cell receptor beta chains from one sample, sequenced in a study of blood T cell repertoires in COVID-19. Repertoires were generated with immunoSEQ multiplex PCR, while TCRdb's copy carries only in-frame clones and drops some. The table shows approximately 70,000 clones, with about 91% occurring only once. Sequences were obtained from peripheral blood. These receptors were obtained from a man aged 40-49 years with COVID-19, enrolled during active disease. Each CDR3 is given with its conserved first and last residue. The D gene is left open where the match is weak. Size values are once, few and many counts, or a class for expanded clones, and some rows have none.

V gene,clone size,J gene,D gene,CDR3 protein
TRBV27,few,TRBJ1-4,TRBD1,CASSLFRGNEKLFF
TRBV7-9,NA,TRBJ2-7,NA,CASSLFSTGEQYF
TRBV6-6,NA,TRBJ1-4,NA,CASSRGGNAYEKLFF
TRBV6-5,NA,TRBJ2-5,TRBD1,CASRNRGNSMETQYF
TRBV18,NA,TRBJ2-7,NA,CASSQTASYEQYF
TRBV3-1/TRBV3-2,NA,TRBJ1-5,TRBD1,CASSQGTGGVGNQPQHF
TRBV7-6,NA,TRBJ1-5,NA,CASSLGEGQPQHF
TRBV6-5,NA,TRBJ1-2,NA,CASSYSSEGYGYTF
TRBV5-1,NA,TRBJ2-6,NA,CASSLLSGANVLTF
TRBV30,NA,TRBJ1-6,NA,CAWKSGLYNSPLHF
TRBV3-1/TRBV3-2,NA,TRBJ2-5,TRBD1,CASSLRSGQGVDAQYF
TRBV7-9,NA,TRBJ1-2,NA,CASSPQLPGHLDGYTF
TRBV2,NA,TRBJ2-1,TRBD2,CASSERGLAGYNEQFF
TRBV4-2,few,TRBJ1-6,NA,CASSQGGGGLYNSPLHF
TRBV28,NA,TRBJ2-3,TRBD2,CASSKGLASGTQYF
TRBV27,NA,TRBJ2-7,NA,CASSSSYPVDSSYEQYF
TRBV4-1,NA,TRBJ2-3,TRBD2,CASSLTSGGAVADTQYF
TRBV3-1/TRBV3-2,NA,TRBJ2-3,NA,CASSRPRGDTQYF
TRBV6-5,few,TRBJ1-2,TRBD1,CASRLDREDGYTF
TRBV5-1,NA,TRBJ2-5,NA,CASSLAAEETQYF